This T cell receptor (beta chain) was documented in a study of blood T cell repertoires in COVID-19. This CDR3 spans 13 amino acids. Per the germline V gene, CDR1 is MNHEY and CDR2 is SVGEGT. Trimming took off 5 bases at V and 5 bases at J, with 10 bases between the two ends. Sequencing used immunoSEQ multiplex PCR; TCRdb keeps in-frame clones, though not all of them. This table has more than 150,000 clones, about 83% appearing once. The sample comprised peripheral blood. This chain links TRBV6-2 or TRBV6-3 with TRBJ2-1; a weak D match, TRBD2 (6 bases). This TCR derives from a woman aged 18-30 years who had recovered from COVID-19. DNA for the CDR3: TGTGCCAGCAGTGAGGCGGGACACAATGAGCAGTTCTTC. Its translation is CASSEAGHNEQFF.